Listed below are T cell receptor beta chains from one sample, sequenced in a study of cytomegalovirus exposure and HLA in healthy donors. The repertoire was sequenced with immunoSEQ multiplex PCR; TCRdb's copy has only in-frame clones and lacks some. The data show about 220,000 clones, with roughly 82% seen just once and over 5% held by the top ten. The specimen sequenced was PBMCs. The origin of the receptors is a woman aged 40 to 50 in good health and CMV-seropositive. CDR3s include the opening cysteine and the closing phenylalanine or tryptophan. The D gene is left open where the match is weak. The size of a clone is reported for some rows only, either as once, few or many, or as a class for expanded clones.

TGTGCTAGTGGTTTGGGACAGGGGCTGGGTAATGAAAAACTGTTTTTT	CASGLGQGLGNEKLFF	NA	TRBV12-5	TRBJ1-4	TRBD1	16
TGTGCCATCAGTGCAGGGTTGCAGCCCCAGCATTTT	CAISAGLQPQHF	NA	TRBV10-3	TRBJ1-5	NA	12
TGTGCCAGCCGGAGCGGGGGCGACACCGGGGAGCTGTTTTTT	CASRSGGDTGELFF	NA	TRBV6-1	TRBJ2-2	TRBD2	14
TGCAGCGTTGACCGGGGGAACTCTGGGGCCAACGTCCTGACTTTC	CSVDRGNSGANVLTF	NA	TRBV29-1	TRBJ2-6	NA	15
TGTGCCAGCACCGTCCAGGGAACGGAGACCCAGTACTTC	CASTVQGTETQYF	NA	TRBV6-5	TRBJ2-5	NA	13
TGTGCCAGCAGCTTGGCGGAGAGAGGAGGTAGTGAGCAGTTCTTC	CASSLAERGGSEQFF	NA	TRBV5-8	TRBJ2-1	NA	15
TGTGCCAGTAGTATAACCCGGGGAACTGAAGCTTTCTTT	CASSITRGTEAFF	NA	TRBV19	TRBJ1-1	NA	13
TGTGCCAGCAGCTCCTCGGGACTAGGAGCAGATACGCAGTATTTT	CASSSSGLGADTQYF	NA	TRBV7-3	TRBJ2-3	TRBD2	15
TGTGCCAGCAGCTTAGGAGGCAAGCAGTTCTTC	CASSLGGKQFF	once	TRBV11-2	TRBJ2-1	NA	11
TGTGCCAGCAGCTTAGGCGCAGGGGGACTGAGCGAGCAGTACTTC	CASSLGAGGLSEQYF	NA	TRBV7-9	TRBJ2-7	NA	15
TGTGCCAGCAGCTTGGGTGGCGGGAGTAGCTACGAGCAGTACTTC	CASSLGGGSSYEQYF	NA	TRBV5-4	TRBJ2-7	TRBD2	15
TGCGCCAGCAGCTCTAGAAATGAGCAGTTCTTC	CASSSRNEQFF	NA	TRBV5-1	TRBJ2-1	NA	11
TGCGCCAGCAGCCAAGGGGGCTACCAGGGGGCTGATCAGCCCCAGCATTTT	CASSQGGYQGADQPQHF	NA	TRBV4-1	TRBJ1-5	TRBD1	17
TGTGCCAGCAGCTTAGCGGGGCGCACAGATACGCAGTATTTT	CASSLAGRTDTQYF	NA	TRBV5-4	TRBJ2-3	TRBD2	14
TGTGCCAGCAACAGGGGACCCGAGCAGTACTTC	CASNRGPEQYF	NA	TRBV28	TRBJ2-7	TRBD1	11
TGTGCTAGTGGCCAGGGACAGGGAGTTGCAGATACGCAGTATTTT	CASGQGQGVADTQYF	NA	TRBV12-5	TRBJ2-3	TRBD1	15
TGTGCCAGTAGTATTGGACTAGCGGGCAACAATGAGCAGTTCTTC	CASSIGLAGNNEQFF	NA	TRBV19	TRBJ2-1	TRBD2	15
TGCGCCAGCAGCCTGGACAAAAAGATCTCTGGAAACACCATATATTTT	CASSLDKKISGNTIYF	NA	TRBV4-1	TRBJ1-3	NA	16